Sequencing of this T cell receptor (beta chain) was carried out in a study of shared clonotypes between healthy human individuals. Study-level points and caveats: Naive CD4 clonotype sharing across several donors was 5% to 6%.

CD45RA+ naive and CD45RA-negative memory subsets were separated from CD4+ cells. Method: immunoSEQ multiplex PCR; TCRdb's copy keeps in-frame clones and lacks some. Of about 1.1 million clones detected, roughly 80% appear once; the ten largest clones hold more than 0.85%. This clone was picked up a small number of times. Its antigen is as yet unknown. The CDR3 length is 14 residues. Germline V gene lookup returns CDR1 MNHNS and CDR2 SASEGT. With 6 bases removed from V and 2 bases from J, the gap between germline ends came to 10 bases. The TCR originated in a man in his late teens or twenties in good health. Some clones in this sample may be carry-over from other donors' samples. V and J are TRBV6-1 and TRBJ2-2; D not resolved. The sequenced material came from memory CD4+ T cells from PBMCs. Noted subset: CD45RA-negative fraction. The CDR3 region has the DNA TGTGCCAGCAGACGCGAACTAAACACCGGGGAGCTGTTTTTT. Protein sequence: CASRRELNTGELFF.